These T cell receptor beta chains were read from a single sample in a study of blood T cells in healthy people across ages. TCRdb recomputed calls from the 5' RACE reads with MiXCR, one row per CDR3 protein. The repertoire has 600,000 or so distinct CDR3 sequences, around 21% of them found once; the top ten carry approximately 3.7%. The specimen sequenced was blood. Receptor source: a man between 70 and 80 years old in good health. Each CDR3 is given with its conserved first and last residue. D genes are given only for firm matches. Expanded clones get a size class; other rows say once, few or many, or leave the size out.

CDR3	DNA	D	J	V	size
CASSLDSGSKETQYF	TGTGCCAGCAGCTTAGACAGCGGGAGTAAAGAGACCCAGTACTTC	TRBD2	TRBJ2-5	TRBV7-8	few
CASSSTVSYEQYF	TGTGCCAGCAGTTCGACAGTCTCCTACGAGCAGTACTTC	-	TRBJ2-7	TRBV11-2	many
CASSRNDYNEQFF	TGTGCCAGCAGTAGAAACGACTACAATGAGCAGTTCTTC	-	TRBJ2-1	TRBV7-2	few
CASSSSGAGVYNEQFF	TGTGCCAGCAGCTCCTCCGGGGCGGGGGTCTACAATGAGCAGTTCTTC	TRBD2	TRBJ2-1	TRBV7-3	-
CASTKGEISYEQYF	TGTGCCAGCACCAAGGGGGAGATCTCCTACGAGCAGTACTTC	-	TRBJ2-7	TRBV12-3/TRBV12-4	-
CASSLGTSGTLSNYEQYF	TGTGCCAGCAGCCTCGGGACTAGCGGGACCCTATCCAACTACGAGCAGTACTTC	TRBD2	TRBJ2-7	TRBV7-6	-
CASNQGGSTEAFF	TGTGCCAGCAACCAGGGGGGGAGCACTGAAGCTTTCTTT	TRBD1	TRBJ1-1	TRBV3-1	-
CASSILLGPYQETQYF	TGTGCCAGCAGCATACTTTTGGGGCCCTACCAAGAGACCCAGTACTTC	-	TRBJ2-5	TRBV3-1	-
CASRGEGNQPQHF	TGCGCCAGCAGAGGGGAGGGCAATCAGCCCCAGCATTTT	-	TRBJ1-5	TRBV5-1	-
CASSDRGGYEKLFF	TGTGCCAGCAGTGACAGGGGCGGATATGAAAAACTGTTTTTT	-	TRBJ1-4	TRBV6-1	many
CTSSEEGLSSYEQYF	TGTACCAGCAGTGAAGAGGGACTAAGCTCCTACGAGCAGTACTTC	TRBD2	TRBJ2-7	TRBV2	-
CATSLALGRDDYGYTF	TGTGCCACCAGCCTTGCGTTGGGCAGGGATGACTATGGCTACACCTTC	-	TRBJ1-2	TRBV15	few
CASSGGKNTEAFF	TGTGCCAGCAGCGGGGGAAAAAACACTGAAGCTTTCTTT	-	TRBJ1-1	TRBV13	many
CASRFQGTVEQFF	TGTGCCAGCCGCTTTCAGGGGACCGTTGAGCAGTTCTTC	-	TRBJ2-1	TRBV19	-
CSARRPATNEKLFF	TGCAGTGCTAGGAGGCCTGCAACTAATGAAAAACTGTTTTTT	-	TRBJ1-4	TRBV20-1	-
CSAHGQVSSYEQYF	TGCAGTGCCCACGGACAGGTCAGCTCCTACGAGCAGTACTTC	TRBD1	TRBJ2-7	TRBV20-1	-